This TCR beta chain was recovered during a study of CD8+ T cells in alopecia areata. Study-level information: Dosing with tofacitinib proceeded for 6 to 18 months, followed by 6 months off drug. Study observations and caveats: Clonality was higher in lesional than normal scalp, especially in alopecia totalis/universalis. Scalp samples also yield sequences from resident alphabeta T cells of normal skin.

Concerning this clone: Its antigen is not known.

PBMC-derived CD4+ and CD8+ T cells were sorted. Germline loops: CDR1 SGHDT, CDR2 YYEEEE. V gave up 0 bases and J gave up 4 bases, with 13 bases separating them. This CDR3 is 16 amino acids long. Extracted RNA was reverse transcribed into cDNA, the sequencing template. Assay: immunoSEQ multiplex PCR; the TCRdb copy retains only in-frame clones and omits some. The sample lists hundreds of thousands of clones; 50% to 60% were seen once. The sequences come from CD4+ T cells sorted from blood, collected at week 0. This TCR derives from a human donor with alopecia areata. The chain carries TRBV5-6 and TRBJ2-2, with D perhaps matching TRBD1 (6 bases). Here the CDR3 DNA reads TGTGCCAGCAGCTTGGCGCAGGGGCTACTCACCGGGGAGCTGTTTTTT. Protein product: CASSLAQGLLTGELFF. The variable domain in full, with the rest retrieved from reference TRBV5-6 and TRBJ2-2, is DAGVTQSPTHLIKTRGQQVTLRCSPKSGHDTVSWYQQALGQGPQFIFQYYEEEERQRGNFPDRFSGHQFPNYSSELNVNALLLGDSALYLCASSLAQGLLTGELFFGEGSRLTVL.